This T cell receptor beta chain was identified in a study of shared clonotypes between healthy human individuals. Overall study results and limits: Few donors limited the genetic and exposure-history diversity represented.

This clone was seen just once. As yet, its antigen is unknown. The study drew its donors from healthy HIV-negative adults without recent acute infections or vaccinations. All donors were Caucasian adults living in Nashville, Tennessee. The data were produced by immunoSEQ multiplex PCR, yet TCRdb's version contains in-frame clones alone and is incomplete. The profile shows about 2.3 million clones, more than 80% of them singletons. Sequencing was done on a sample of naive CD4+ T cells from PBMCs. Indicated subset: CD45RA+ positively selected. This clonotype originated in a man aged 18-30 years in good health. Some clones in this sample may be carry-over from other donors' samples.

The CDR3 spells CASSTTGIEQYF. The CDR3 DNA is TGTGCCAGCAGTACGACAGGTATCGAGCAGTACTTC. This chain joins TRBV2 and TRBJ2-7; possibly TRBD1 for D (6 bases). Germline CDR1 is SNHLY and CDR2 is FYNNEI. This CDR3 comprises 12 residues. Trimming left V 5 bases short and J 6 bases short, with 11 bases between.